One T cell receptor (beta chain) is described in this entry. What it recognizes is unknown. The sample comes from a study of a mutant IDH1 vaccine in newly diagnosed glioma. Study-wide context: The treated group averaged approximately 42 years old and was around 60% male, approximately 40% female.

Only in-frame clones appear in the TCRdb table, and some are missing; sequencing was by immunoSEQ multiplex PCR. The sample lists some 130,000 clones, around 77% seen once, with 5% to 7% in the top ten. The sample's time point: week 11, during vaccination. Every single dose of the vaccine, 300 ug of mutant IDH1 20-mer peptide, came with topical imiquimod. Germline V gene sequence: CDR1 SGHNT, CDR2 YYREEE (reference sequence). The CDR3 length is 15 residues. V was clipped by 4 bases and J by 1 base, with 14 bases between them. The chain links TRBV5-4 to TRBJ1-1, with D possibly TRBD1 on 5 matching bases. The sequence was obtained from a man aged 35 to 55 with glioma. Sequencing was performed on PBMCs, taken from a glioma patient whose treatment included an IDH1 peptide vaccine. Here the CDR3 reads CASSRGRDRNTEAFF. The CDR3 DNA sequence: TGTGCCAGCAGCCGGGGACGGGACCGGAACACTGAAGCTTTCTTT.